This T cell receptor beta chain was sequenced during a study of regulatory T cells in long-lasting Graves disease. Overall study results and limits: Persistent Graves' patients showed less TCR diversity than newly diagnosed ones.

Points on this clonotype: Its specificity is not known.

Arm-PCR with iRepertoire HTBI primers amplified the CDR3 regions for these TCR beta libraries. TCRdb re-derived calls from the multiplex PCR reads in MiXCR, one entry per CDR3 protein. The sample carries under 700,000 distinct CDR3 sequences, about 15% recorded once. The CDR3 extends over 15 amino acids. Germline CDR1 reads LNHDA; CDR2 reads SQIVND (reference sequence). Trimming removed 6 bases from V and 7 bases from J, with 16 bases in between. Documented time point: newly diagnosed GD, antithyroid drugs for less than 3 months. From RNA extracted from PBMCs, the TCR library was made. These data were also reused for a study on T cells in Graves' hyperthyroidism and ophthalmopathy.

This clonotype was sampled from a middle-aged woman with Graves disease. The chain couples TRBV19 to TRBJ1-6; possibly TRBD1 for D (6 bases). Sequencing was performed on peripheral blood mononuclear cells (PBMCs), taken at new diagnosis, from a patient treated with antithyroid drugs. CDR3 sequence: CASRGGGQSNSPLHF. As DNA, the CDR3 is TGTGCCAGTAGGGGAGGTGGACAGTCAAATTCACCCCTCCACTTT.